This T cell receptor (beta chain) originates from a study of T-cell reconstitution after alpha-beta-depleted transplantation in children (dated by TCRdb to the mid-2010s). About the study as a whole: Using TCR repertoire profiling, the study quantitatively followed how T-cell immune reconstitution unfolded in children after TCRalphabeta/CD19-depleted allogeneic hematopoietic cell transplantation.

Comment on this clonotype: Its binding antigen is unknown. Qualities for individual bases were not recorded, and no much larger clone is one base off.

The CDR3 goes from the cysteine to the phenylalanine over 13 residues. The DNA shown is the 39-base CDR3, in frame from base 1. Based on the germline V gene, the CDR1 and CDR2 sequences are SQVTM and ANQGSEA. V loses 4 bases, J loses 1 base, and the germline ends lie 10 bases apart. Library preparation employed PCR. Data came from an Illumina HiSeq 2500. TCR libraries were prepared with molecular barcoding, using unique molecular identifiers to normalize TCRbeta repertoire quantification. TCRdb ran its own pipeline on the public reads, namely fastp trimming at Q25 and MiXCR clone calling, and kept in-frame beta chains. When rows share a CDR3 protein, they turn into one entry using the most common DNA and genes. The sample table records some 590,000 distinct CDR3 sequences; 8% to 11% of these occur just once. Less than 5% of the sample is in the top ten clones.

The sequencing used PBMCs from the stem cell graft donor, collected from the stem cell graft. Recombination connected TRBV29-1 to TRBJ2-5; the D gene is perhaps TRBD1 or TRBD2, as each covers 6 bases. The receptor's source is a human donor who donated a stem cell graft to a child with acute myeloid leukemia. The DNA sequence is TGCAGCGTTGCCCGGGGGCGCCAAGAGACCCAGTACTTC. The encoded protein is CSVARGRQETQYF. The entire variable domain, with the stretches around the CDR3 drawn from the reference TRBV29-1 and TRBJ2-5 proteins, is SAVISQKPSRDICQRGTSLTIQCQVDSQVTMMFWYRQQPGQSLTLIATANQGSEATYESGFVIDKFPISRPNLTFSTLTVSNMSPEDSSIYLCSVARGRQETQYFGPGTRLLVL.